This is a list of T cell receptor beta chains from one sample in a study of OX40 agonist ivuxolimab in advanced cancers. The repertoire was sequenced with immunoSEQ multiplex PCR; TCRdb's copy has only in-frame clones and lacks some. The sample lists 60,000 to 90,000 clones, roughly 90% occurring once. The sequenced sample was CD4+ or CD8+ T cells sorted from blood, obtained in a trial of the OX40 agonist ivuxolimab. The source of these receptors is an adult with an advanced solid tumor such as melanoma, head and neck, liver or kidney cancer. Both conserved end residues are part of each CDR3. The D gene is left open where the match is weak. Clone size appears in some rows only: once, few, many, or a class for an expanded clone.

d_call,j_call,v_call,clone_size,cdr3_aa,cdr3_nt
-,TRBJ2-2,TRBV28,-,CASGTPNTGELFF,TGTGCCAGCGGGACACCGAACACCGGGGAGCTGTTTTTT
TRBD1,TRBJ2-7,TRBV7-2,once,CASSFGRDRATHF,TGTGCCAGCAGCTTTGGAAGGGACAGAGCCACCCATTTC
-,TRBJ2-5,TRBV11-3,-,CASRPPLGGETQYF,TGTGCCAGCAGGCCTCCTCTAGGCGGTGAGACCCAGTACTTC
TRBD1,TRBJ2-3,TRBV6-4,once,CASSAQGTGVPDTQYF,TGTGCCAGCAGTGCCCAAGGGACAGGGGTTCCAGATACGCAGTATTTT
TRBD1,TRBJ2-1,TRBV5-8,-,CASSIGTGVVEQFF,TGTGCCAGCAGCATAGGGACAGGGGTGGTTGAGCAGTTCTTC
-,TRBJ2-2,TRBV2,-,CASSYAPTANTGELFF,TGTGCCAGCAGTTATGCCCCTACAGCGAACACCGGGGAGCTGTTTTTT
TRBD1,TRBJ2-2,TRBV10-3,-,CAISGDRDRGPNTGELFF,TGTGCCATCAGTGGGGATCGGGACAGGGGTCCGAACACCGGGGAGCTGTTTTTT
-,TRBJ2-2,TRBV2,-,CASSLGKGSNTGELFF,TGTGCCAGCAGTTTGGGAAAGGGATCGAACACCGGGGAGCTGTTTTTT
-,TRBJ2-1,TRBV28,few,CATSARISNNEQFF,TGTGCCACCAGCGCTCGGATTTCCAACAATGAGCAGTTCTTC
TRBD2,TRBJ2-1,TRBV11-2,-,CASSGTSGYNEQFF,TGTGCCAGCAGCGGGACTAGCGGGTACAATGAGCAGTTCTTC
-,TRBJ2-3,TRBV7-2,-,CASSLDMRGSDTQYF,TGTGCCAGCAGCTTAGATATGCGGGGATCAGATACGCAGTATTTT
-,TRBJ1-2,TRBV6-4,-,CASSDRDTGGYTF,TGTGCCAGCAGTGACCGGGACACCGGGGGCTACACCTTC
TRBD1,TRBJ2-7,TRBV14,few,CASSQDLWDREDEQYF,TGTGCCAGCAGCCAAGATTTATGGGACAGGGAGGACGAGCAGTACTTC
TRBD1,TRBJ2-3,TRBV5-1,-,CASRVEWTGGFGTQYF,TGCGCCAGCAGGGTTGAGTGGACAGGGGGTTTCGGTACGCAGTATTTT
-,TRBJ1-5,TRBV28,-,CASRREGIQPQHF,TGTGCCAGCAGGCGTGAGGGGATTCAGCCCCAGCATTTT
TRBD1,TRBJ2-7,TRBV5-1,-,CASSLVGQNTYEQYF,TGCGCCAGCAGCTTGGTGGGACAGAATACCTACGAGCAGTACTTC
-,TRBJ2-1,TRBV2,-,CASRALASYNEQFF,TGTGCCAGCAGGGCACTCGCGTCCTACAATGAGCAGTTCTTC
-,TRBJ2-2,TRBV27,-,CASSLGGLSGELFF,TGTGCCAGCAGTTTGGGGGGACTTTCCGGGGAGCTGTTTTTT
-,TRBJ2-7,TRBV11-3,-,CASSLNAKEQYF,TGTGCCAGCAGCTTAAACGCAAAGGAGCAGTACTTC
-,TRBJ2-5,TRBV10-1,few,CASSRDTFQETQYF,TGCGCCAGCAGTCGGGACACCTTCCAAGAGACCCAGTACTTC
-,TRBJ2-5,TRBV19,-,CASSIAGLQETQYF,TGTGCCAGTAGTATCGCAGGGCTCCAAGAGACCCAGTACTTC
TRBD2,TRBJ2-3,TRBV11-3,-,CASSLTSGTDTQYF,TGTGCCAGCAGCTTGACTAGCGGGACGGATACGCAGTATTTT
TRBD1,TRBJ2-3,TRBV5-4,-,CASSPGTGGGISTDTQYF,TGTGCCAGCAGCCCAGGGACAGGGGGGGGTATCAGCACAGATACGCAGTATTTT
-,TRBJ2-2,TRBV6-6,-,CAGGASNTGELFF,TGTGCCGGCGGGGCATCAAACACCGGGGAGCTGTTTTTT
-,TRBJ2-7,TRBV5-6,-,CASSRQVSYEQYF,TGTGCCAGCAGCCGACAGGTCTCCTACGAGCAGTACTTC
TRBD2,TRBJ2-5,TRBV10-3,-,CAISQSGGARETQYF,TGTGCCATCAGCCAATCCGGGGGGGCCAGGGAGACCCAGTACTTC
-,TRBJ2-7,TRBV6-6,-,CASRDDIAYEQYF,TGTGCCAGCAGAGACGACATTGCCTACGAGCAGTACTTC
-,TRBJ1-5,TRBV19,-,CASSLGPAGQPQHF,TGTGCCAGTAGTCTAGGTCCGGCGGGCCAGCCCCAGCATTTT
-,TRBJ2-7,TRBV2,once,CASGRSGNVYEQYF,TGTGCCAGCGGAAGGAGCGGAAACGTCTACGAGCAGTACTTC
TRBD1,TRBJ1-2,TRBV9,-,CASSPRDSVLGYTF,TGTGCCAGCAGCCCCCGGGACAGTGTATTGGGCTACACCTTC
-,TRBJ1-4,TRBV9,-,CASSVSAGDHEKLFF,TGTGCCAGCAGCGTCAGTGCGGGGGACCATGAAAAACTGTTTTTT
-,TRBJ1-5,TRBV25-1,once,CASMGLGQPQHF,TGTGCCAGCATGGGGTTAGGTCAGCCCCAGCATTTT
TRBD1,TRBJ2-5,TRBV2,-,CASRRGQDSGTQYF,TGTGCCAGCAGGCGTGGACAGGACAGCGGGACCCAGTACTTC
TRBD2,TRBJ2-7,TRBV14,-,CASSSAGVREQYF,TGTGCCAGTAGCTCGGCGGGAGTGAGGGAGCAGTACTTC
-,TRBJ1-4,TRBV28,-,CASSTRGLSEKLFF,TGTGCCAGCAGTACCAGGGGATTGAGTGAAAAACTGTTTTTT
-,TRBJ2-2,TRBV5-4,-,CASSLSTGELFF,TGTGCCAGCAGCCTCTCCACCGGGGAGCTGTTTTTT
-,TRBJ2-5,TRBV7-2,once,CASSLLLVQETQYF,TGTGCCAGCAGCTTACTATTAGTTCAAGAGACCCAGTACTTC
-,TRBJ2-7,TRBV5-1,-,CASSPDGGTYYEQYF,TGCGCCAGCAGCCCAGACGGTGGCACCTACTACGAGCAGTACTTC
-,TRBJ1-1,TRBV18,-,CASSPTEGLSTEAFF,TGTGCCAGCTCACCAACTGAGGGCTTGTCCACTGAAGCTTTCTTT
TRBD2,TRBJ2-5,TRBV7-8,-,CASSFTAGGEETQYF,TGTGCCAGCAGCTTTACAGCGGGGGGGGAAGAGACCCAGTACTTC
TRBD1,TRBJ1-2,TRBV4-3,-,CASSPLTGGDYGYTF,TGCGCCAGCAGCCCCCTGACAGGGGGCGACTATGGCTACACCTTC
TRBD1,TRBJ1-2,TRBV19,-,CASSTGQGEIYGYTF,TGTGCCAGTAGTACGGGACAGGGCGAAATCTATGGCTACACCTTC
-,TRBJ1-2,TRBV30,-,CAWSSDPGSGYTF,TGTGCCTGGAGCTCGGACCCTGGAAGCGGCTACACCTTC
-,TRBJ1-1,TRBV6-5,-,CASSYSRDISTEAFF,TGTGCCAGCAGTTATTCCCGGGACATCAGCACTGAAGCTTTCTTT